This T cell receptor (beta chain) comes out of a study of sequential checkpoint blockade in melanoma. The wider study: Randomization was 1:1 between first-line nivolumab→ipilimumab and ipilimumab→nivolumab.

TCRdb's copy holds only in-frame clones and misses some; the assay was immunoSEQ multiplex PCR. This sample has some 10,000 clones; around 75% occur once, and the top ten carry roughly 15%. This clone showed up just once. Noted treatment: randomized to nivolumab then ipilimumab (arm A) or the reverse (arm B). PBMC sorting kept live CD3+CD8+ cells without CD19 or CD56. This CDR3 comprises 16 residues. With V trimmed by 3 bases and J by 5 bases, 8 bases remained unmatched. The germline CDR1 and CDR2 sequences are SGDLS and YYNGEE. This specimen consisted of CD8+ T cells sorted from blood (inferred from file names), obtained from a patient given nivolumab and ipilimumab in sequence. This clonotype was sampled from a human donor with melanoma. The rearrangement uses TRBV9 and TRBJ2-2; 9 nucleotides match TRBD1. The CDR3 sequence is CASSANRGRLTGELFF. CDR3 sequence (DNA): TGTGCCAGCAGCGCGAACAGGGGGCGGCTTACCGGGGAGCTGTTTTTT. Based on the CDR3 plus reference TRBV9 and TRBJ2-2, the full variable domain is DSGVTQTPKHLITATGQRVTLRCSPRSGDLSVYWYQQSLDQGLQFLIQYYNGEERAKGNILERFSAQQFPDLHSELNLSSLELGDSALYFCASSANRGRLTGELFFGEGSRLTVL.